A single sample gave rise to the 32 T cell receptor beta chains below, sequenced in a study of CD8 T cells in ankylosing spondylitis. Study-wide results and limits: Typical of ankylosing spondylitis blood, it appeared, was a TCR beta motif of about eight highly homologous variants.

Each CDR3 protein gets one entry after TCRdb re-called the 5' RACE reads with MiXCR. The sample lists 450,000 to 550,000 distinct CDR3 sequences; about 5.4% were seen once. These receptors are not linked to any known antigen. Specimen: blood, either unsorted or a sorted T cell fraction (not recorded which). All receptors come from a male donor with ankylosing spondylitis.

This clonotype came up many times. This chain uses TRBV29-1 with TRBJ2-7, with D possibly being TRBD2 (5 bases). Germline V gene data show CDR1 as SQVTM and CDR2 as ANQGSEA. Trimming removed 3 bases at V and 6 bases at J, with 12 bases between. This CDR3 is 12 amino acids long. The CDR3 protein is CSVDMAGGEQYF. The CDR3 DNA is TGCAGCGTTGATATGGCGGGTGGCGAGCAGTACTTC.

This clonotype was seen only a few times. This chain uses TRBV7-2 with TRBJ2-5; 9 positions match TRBD2. V shed 4 bases, J shed 1 base, and the junction held 4 bases outside the gene matches. The CDR3 extends over 15 amino acids. The V gene's germline CDR1 is SGHTA and CDR2 FQGNSA. CDR3 coding DNA: TGTGCCAGCAGCTCCTATAGCGGGGGCCAAGAGACCCAGTACTTC. It translates to CASSSYSGGQETQYF.

Here the CDR3 DNA reads TGTGCCATCAGTGAGTCAGGGGGGCCGGGAACCAAAAACATTCAGTACTTC. Amino acids: CAISESGGPGTKNIQYF. This chain connects TRBV10-3 to TRBJ2-4; possibly TRBD1 or TRBD2 for D (6 bases each). CDR3 length equals 17 residues. Germline V gene data show CDR1 as ENHRY and CDR2 as SYGVKD. V was cut by 0 bases and J by 2 bases, with 14 bases left in between.

This clonotype was counted between two and nine times. The genes are TRBV6-2 or TRBV6-3 and TRBJ2-7; 11 bases fit TRBD2. Germline lookup yields CDR1 MNHEY and CDR2 SVGEGT. CDR3 size: 15 residues. V lost 4 bases and J lost 5; bases outside the gene matches: 7. Written as DNA, the CDR3 is TGTGCCAGCAGTTCCCCAACTAGCGGGAGCCACGAGCAGTACTTC. This codes for CASSSPTSGSHEQYF.

This clonotype came up many times. The V and J genes are TRBV9 and TRBJ1-2; TRBD1 aligns across 7 bases. The J segment lost 10 bases and the V segment lost 3 bases, leaving 6 bases of the junction unmatched. This CDR3 has 12 residues. CDR1 is SGDLS, CDR2 YYNGEE, per germline. The CDR3 nucleotides are TGTGCCAGCAGCGCCACAGGGGTTGTCTACACCTTC. Translation: CASSATGVVYTF.

This clonotype was recorded many times. This chain connects TRBV29-1 to TRBJ2-7; D is undetermined. This CDR3 region has 13 residues. The germline V gene encodes CDR1 SQVTM and CDR2 ANQGSEA. V was pared by 4 bases and J by 1 base, with 11 bases between. For the CDR3, the DNA is TGCAGCGTTGTGATTCGGGCTTCCTACGAGCAGTACTTC. Amino acid sequence: CSVVIRASYEQYF.

This clonotype was recorded at least ten times. V gene TRBV7-2 combines with J gene TRBJ2-5; D call uncertain. The germline gives CDR1 SGHTA, CDR2 FQGNSA. The CDR3 is 13 residues long. Trimming cost V 1 base and J 4 bases, with 7 bases left between them. In DNA form, the CDR3 reads TGTGCCAGCAGCTTAGTTTGGGGAGAGACCCAGTACTTC. Protein sequence: CASSLVWGETQYF.

This clonotype was seen many times. The rearrangement uses TRBV20-1 and TRBJ2-5; possibly TRBD1 or TRBD2 for D (6 bases each). V gave up 3 bases and J gave up 10 bases, with 15 bases separating them. There are 12 residues in the CDR3. Germline V gene data show CDR1 as DFQATT and CDR2 as SNEGSKA (reference sequence). The CDR3 protein is CSARRGAEGQYF. For the CDR3, the DNA is TGCAGTGCTAGGAGGGGGGCAGAGGGCCAGTACTTC.

This clonotype occurred many times. The V gene is TRBV7-8, the J gene TRBJ2-2, with TRBD2 as a possible D gene (5 bases). The germline V gene has CDR1 SGHVS and CDR2 FQNEAQ. This CDR3 has 16 amino acids. Trimming took 2 bases from V and 7 from J, leaving 17 bases between them. The CDR3 protein is CASSLTWTADGGELFF. The DNA of the CDR3 is TGTGCCAGCAGCTTAACCTGGACTGCCGACGGCGGGGAGCTGTTTTTT. The variable domain in full, completed from reference TRBV7-8 and TRBJ2-2, reads GAGVSQSPRYKVAKRGQDVALRCDPISGHVSLFWYQQALGQGPEFLTYFQNEAQLDKSGLPSDRFFAERPEGSVSTLKIQRTQQEDSAVYLCASSLTWTADGGELFFGEGSRLTVL.

This clonotype occurred many times. The rearrangement links TRBV4-2 to TRBJ2-5, with a possible D match to TRBD2 (7 bases). The CDR3 runs to 16 residues. Germline assignment: CDR1 LGHNA and CDR2 YNFKEQ. V shed 0 bases and J shed 4 bases, with 15 bases lying between them. The CDR3 sequence is CASSQDDPGGPETQYF. CDR3 coding DNA: TGTGCCAGCAGCCAAGATGACCCGGGGGGCCCAGAGACCCAGTACTTC.

This clonotype occurred many times. The chain is built from TRBV29-1 and TRBJ1-2, with a weak D call TRBD1 (5 bases). This CDR3 is built from 12 residues. Germline lookup yields CDR1 SQVTM and CDR2 ANQGSEA. V was cut by 3 bases and J by 10 bases, with 15 bases left in between. The CDR3 loop reads CSVDEQAPLYTF. Here the CDR3 DNA reads TGCAGCGTTGACGAACAGGCCCCTCTCTACACCTTC.

This clonotype was picked up a small number of times. V and J are TRBV7-2 and TRBJ2-7; 8 positions agree with TRBD2. CDR1 SGHTA and CDR2 FQGNSA come from the germline V gene. The CDR3 is made up of 15 amino acids. With 5 bases clipped from V and 4 bases from J, the junction kept 10 bases outside the gene matches. CDR3 nucleotide sequence: TGTGCCAGCAGCCCTACCAGCACGGGAGGGTACGAGCAGTACTTC. This sequence encodes CASSPTSTGGYEQYF.

This clonotype was counted many times. The chain couples TRBV6-1 to TRBJ1-5; D is ambiguous. The V gene lost 6 bases and the J gene lost 2 bases, with 14 bases spanning the gap. There are 15 residues in the CDR3. CDR1 and CDR2 from the germline V gene are MNHNS and SASEGT. CDR3 nucleotide sequence: TGTGCCAGCAGCCCCCTCCGGGGAGGCAATCAGCCCCAGCATTTT. Translated, it gives CASSPLRGGNQPQHF.

This clonotype was counted ten times or more. The chain combines TRBV29-1 with TRBJ2-3, with 7 bases matching TRBD1. Trimming cost V 0 bases and J 8 bases; bases outside gene matches: 11. Per germline, CDR1 SQVTM and CDR2 ANQGSEA. CDR3 size: 15 residues. The CDR3 sequence: CSVEDVRTGRGTQYF. Written as DNA, the CDR3 is TGCAGCGTTGAAGATGTGCGGACAGGAAGAGGTACGCAGTATTTT.

The rearrangement links TRBV20-1 to TRBJ2-2; 13 positions agree with TRBD2. The CDR3 runs 16 residues. Looked up from germline, CDR1 is DFQATT and CDR2 is SNEGSKA (reference sequence). Losses at the gene ends were 6 bases for V and 7 bases for J; bases not matched to a gene: 11. CDR3 sequence (DNA): TGCAGTGCCGCTACTAGCGGGAGGGCCCTCGGCGGGGAGCTGTTTTTT. Its translation: CSAATSGRALGGELFF.

This clonotype was found many times. The chain joins TRBV28 to TRBJ1-6; D gene ambiguous. Germline CDR1 and CDR2: MDHEN and SYDVKM. Trimming stripped 3 bases from V and 11 bases from J, with 14 bases between. This CDR3 is built from 14 residues. This chain's CDR3 is CASSLSQPPAPLHF. The CDR3, as DNA: TGTGCCAGCAGTTTGAGCCAGCCTCCAGCACCCCTCCACTTT.

This clonotype was seen ten or more times. The chain combines TRBV7-9 with TRBJ2-3; 9 nucleotides match TRBD1. The CDR3 totals 17 residues. Germline V gene data show CDR1 as SEHNR and CDR2 as FQNEAQ (reference sequence). V gave up 6 bases and J gave up 6 bases; unmatched junction bases: 16. The CDR3, as DNA: TGTGCCAGCAGACCCTCTTGGACAGGGGAAGAACGGGATACGCAGTATTTT. It yields the protein CASRPSWTGEERDTQYF. Filled out from reference TRBV7-9 and TRBJ2-3, the complete variable domain reads DTGVSQNPRHKITKRGQNVTFRCDPISEHNRLYWYRQTLGQGPEFLTYFQNEAQLEKSRLLSDRFSAERPKGSFSTLEIQRTEQGDSAMYLCASRPSWTGEERDTQYFGPGTRLTVL.

This clonotype was counted between two and nine times. The V call is TRBV28, the J call TRBJ1-6; 9 nucleotides line up with TRBD1. This CDR3 comprises 13 residues. CDR1 is MDHEN, CDR2 SYDVKM, per germline. The V gene end was trimmed by 5 bases and the J gene end by 12 bases; junction bases not matched to a gene: 5. The CDR3 nucleotides read TGTGCCAGCAGTCGGACAGGGGAAGGACCCCTCCACTTT. Translating it yields CASSRTGEGPLHF.

This clonotype was detected many times. V usage is TRBV4-3 and J usage is TRBJ1-6; the D is unclear. V gave up 0 bases and J gave up 8 bases, with 14 bases separating them. Germline V CDR1 and CDR2: LGHNA, YSLEER. CDR3 size: 16 residues. The DNA of the CDR3 is TGCGCCAGCAGCCAAGATATTAGGGCAGTAGATTCACCCCTCCACTTT. It specifies CASSQDIRAVDSPLHF.

The chain recombines TRBV7-2 with TRBJ2-1; 8 bases fit TRBD2. The length of the CDR3 is 16 residues. V was pared by 6 bases and J by 3 bases, with 10 bases of the junction left unmatched. Germline loops: CDR1 SGHTA, CDR2 FQGNSA. The CDR3 protein is CASSNLRGAIYNEQFF. CDR3 in DNA: TGTGCCAGCAGTAACCTGCGGGGGGCCATCTACAATGAGCAGTTCTTC.

The chain is built from TRBV12-3 or TRBV12-4 and TRBJ2-5; tentative D call: TRBD2 (6 bases). The V gene lost 6 bases and the J gene lost 2 bases, with 19 bases spanning the gap. The CDR3 totals 16 residues. The CDR3 loop is CASSSLAGSEQETQYF. CDR3 in DNA: TGTGCCAGCAGCTCCCTTGCGGGGAGTGAACAAGAGACCCAGTACTTC.

This clonotype has a count of ten or more. This chain connects TRBV28 to TRBJ2-3; D remains ambiguous. The CDR3 is 15 residues long. V lost 7 bases and J lost 0, with 14 bases in between. CDR1 and CDR2 (germline): MDHEN, SYDVKM. CDR3 nucleotides: TGTGCCAGCACCCCTGGCAGCTCTAGCACAGATACGCAGTATTTT. Translation gives CASTPGSSSTDTQYF.

Ten or more counts support this clonotype. This rearrangement joins TRBV29-1 to TRBJ2-1; 10 positions match TRBD2. The V and J ends lost 7 bases and 5 bases, in that order; junction bases with no gene match: 20. The length of the CDR3 is 18 residues. Germline CDR1 SQVTM, CDR2 ANQGSEA. CDR3 nucleotide sequence: TGCAGCGCCCGCGTAGCGGGAGGCCCGAAGGGCAGACACAATGAGCAGTTCTTC. Amino acid sequence: CSARVAGGPKGRHNEQFF.

This clonotype was seen many times. An end of the junction differs from the germline gene, which may be a read error. The rearrangement uses TRBV5-5 and TRBJ2-5; a weak D match, TRBD1 (6 bases). Germline V gives CDR1 SGHKS, CDR2 YYEKEE (reference sequence). CDR3 length: 13 residues. The CDR3 region has the DNA TGCGCCAGCAGCTGGACAGACCAAGAGACCCAGTACTTC. This encodes CASSWTDQETQYF.

Ten or more counts support this clonotype. J is TRBJ2-3 and V is TRBV7-6; no clear D. Trimming stripped 3 bases from V and 1 base from J, with 20 bases between. CDR1 SGHVS and CDR2 FNYEAQ come from the germline V gene. This CDR3 region has 18 residues. This chain's CDR3 is CASSLGSGPTIRTDTQYF. The CDR3 region has the DNA TGTGCCAGCAGCTTGGGTTCGGGCCCTACGATCCGCACAGATACGCAGTATTTT.

This clonotype was seen repeatedly, ten times or more. This chain uses TRBV12-3 or TRBV12-4 with TRBJ2-2, with 8 bases lining up with TRBD2. The length of the CDR3 is 16 residues. Unmatched junction bases numbered 5, after V lost 3 bases and J lost 2 bases. The CDR3 DNA sequence: TGTGCCAGCAGTTTCCGCAGCGGGGGTAACACCGGGGAGCTGTTTTTT. Its protein is CASSFRSGGNTGELFF.

This sequence joins TRBV28 and TRBJ1-3; D is unresolved. The CDR3 totals 14 residues. Trimming pared 6 bases from V and 0 bases from J, leaving 9 bases between. The germline CDR1 and CDR2 sequences are MDHEN and SYDVKM. The CDR3 spells CASSRGDSGNTIYF. The CDR3 DNA reads TGTGCCAGCAGCCGCGGAGACTCTGGAAACACCATATATTTT. Filled out from reference TRBV28 and TRBJ1-3, the complete variable domain reads DVKVTQSSRYLVKRTGEKVFLECVQDMDHENMFWYRQDPGLGLRLIYFSYDVKMKEKGDIPEGYSVSREKKERFSLILESASTNQTSMYLCASSRGDSGNTIYFGEGSWLTVV.

The table lists this clonotype with many counts. This chain joins TRBV5-1 and TRBJ2-1, with TRBD1 as a possible D gene (6 bases). Trimming removed 2 bases from V and 2 bases from J, with 11 bases in between. Germline CDR1 SGHRS, CDR2 YFSETQ. The CDR3 length is 15 residues. The DNA of the CDR3 is TGCGCCAGCAGCTTAAGGGGGTTCGCCTACAATGAGCAGTTCTTC. Its translation: CASSLRGFAYNEQFF.

This clonotype showed up many times. The chain couples TRBV27 to TRBJ1-6; no definite D call. The CDR3 contains 16 residues. V shed 6 bases and J shed 9 bases, with 21 bases lying between them. Germline V CDR1 and CDR2: MNHEY, SMNVEV (reference sequence). The CDR3 bases are TGTGCCAGCAGCCCACTCGGACCCCGGGTCGGTTCACCCCTCCACTTT. It specifies CASSPLGPRVGSPLHF.

This clonotype has ten or more counts. CDR3 DNA: TGCGCCAGCAGCCGTCGAGTAGAGGGCAATCAGCCCCAGCATTTT. Translation gives CASSRRVEGNQPQHF. The chain recombines TRBV4-3 with TRBJ1-5, with unresolved D. Trimming took off 4 bases at V and 2 bases at J, with 12 bases between the two ends. The CDR3 contains 15 residues. In germline, CDR1 is LGHNA, CDR2 YSLEER.

This clonotype came up many times. The chain employs TRBV5-1 and TRBJ2-5; 12 nucleotides line up with TRBD2. The CDR3 is 17 amino acids. With 0 bases clipped from V and 6 bases from J, the junction kept 9 bases outside the gene matches. Looked up from germline, CDR1 is SGHRS and CDR2 is YFSETQ. Written as DNA, the CDR3 is TGCGCCAGCAGCTTGGATCAGACTAGCGGGAGTTCGAAGACCCAGTACTTC. Translated, it gives CASSLDQTSGSSKTQYF. Together with reference TRBV5-1 and TRBJ2-5, the CDR3 gives the full variable domain: KAGVTQTPRYLIKTRGQQVTLSCSPISGHRSVSWYQQTPGQGLQFLFEYFSETQRNKGNFPGRFSGRQFSNSRSEMNVSTLELGDSALYLCASSLDQTSGSSKTQYFGPGTRLLVL.

This clonotype was seen repeatedly, ten times or more. This chain joins TRBV20-1 and TRBJ2-7; D ambiguous. CDR1 and CDR2 from the germline V gene are DFQATT and SNEGSKA (reference sequence). V lost 6 bases to trimming and J lost 9 bases, with 21 bases between them. The length of the CDR3 is 13 residues. The CDR3 DNA follows: TGCAGTGCACAAAGGGATTCAGCCATCGGGCAGTACTTC. As protein: CSAQRDSAIGQYF.